These 22 T cell receptor beta chains were sequenced from one sample in a study of cytomegalovirus exposure and HLA in healthy donors. PCR involved 60 Vbeta and 13 Jbeta primers. Measured with immunoSEQ multiplex PCR; TCRdb has only the in-frame clones, and not every one. The repertoire holds tens of thousands of clones, with 80% to 90% as singletons. The source material was PBMCs. The source of these receptors is a woman aged 25 to 45 in good health and CMV-seronegative.

The chain recombines TRBV5-4 with TRBJ2-3; 8 bases match TRBD2. Germline V gene data show CDR1 as SGHNT and CDR2 as YYREEE (reference sequence). The CDR3 consists of 15 residues. V was clipped by 0 bases and J by 2 bases; unmatched bases: 2. The CDR3 loop reads CASSLVAGPTDTQYF. The CDR3 DNA sequence: TGTGCCAGCAGCTTGGTAGCGGGGCCCACAGATACGCAGTATTTT.

The genes are TRBV2 and TRBJ2-7, with unresolved D. This CDR3 is built from 16 residues. Per the germline V gene, CDR1 is SNHLY and CDR2 is FYNNEI. Trimming shortened V by 7 bases and J by 4 bases, and 23 bases separated the two germline ends. CDR3 sequence: CASTPQTAVVVYEQYF. Here the CDR3 DNA reads TGTGCCAGCACCCCCCAGACCGCGGTCGTTGTTTACGAGCAGTACTTC. The whole variable domain, filled in from reference TRBV2 and TRBJ2-7, reads EPEVTQTPSHQVTQMGQEVILRCVPISNHLYFYWYRQILGQKVEFLVSFYNNEISEKSEIFDDQFSVERPDGSNFTLKIRSTKLEDSAMYFCASTPQTAVVVYEQYFGPGTRLTVT.

The gene calls are TRBV30 and TRBJ1-4; D is perhaps TRBD1 (5 bases). This CDR3 region has 12 residues. V dropped 5 bases and J dropped 10 bases, with 14 bases sitting between them. Germline CDR1 is GTSNPN and CDR2 is SVGIG (reference sequence). CDR3 in DNA: TGTGCCTGGGGGGAGGGGATAGGAAAACTGTTTTTT. Amino acid sequence: CAWGEGIGKLFF.

J is TRBJ2-7 and V is TRBV7-8, with 7 bases that match TRBD1. Losses at the gene ends were 4 bases for V and 3 bases for J; bases not matched to a gene: 6. The germline gives CDR1 SGHVS, CDR2 FQNEAQ. There are 14 residues in the CDR3. The DNA for the CDR3 is TGTGCCAGCAGCTACCCAGCAGGGGGCTACGAGCAGTACTTC. Translated, it gives CASSYPAGGYEQYF.

This sequence joins TRBV11-3 and TRBJ1-2; possible D gene TRBD1, 5 bases. This CDR3 comprises 15 residues. Per the germline V gene, CDR1 is SGHNT and CDR2 is YENEEA. The V and J ends lost 5 bases and 4 bases respectively, with 17 bases between them. The CDR3 DNA reads as TGTGCCAGCAGCCTAGGGGCAGGGTCCACCTATGGCTACACCTTC. This encodes CASSLGAGSTYGYTF.

This chain uses TRBV7-2 with TRBJ2-3; 13 nucleotides line up with TRBD2. V lost 0 bases, J lost 6 bases, and 6 bases stayed unmatched. The CDR3 has 17 amino acids. CDR1 and CDR2 (germline): SGHTA, FQGNSA. This CDR3 is CASSLAELAGGQDTQYF. The DNA of the CDR3 is TGTGCCAGCAGCTTAGCGGAACTAGCGGGGGGGCAGGATACGCAGTATTTT.

The J gene is TRBJ1-1, the V gene TRBV9, with 7 bases that match TRBD1. The CDR3 is made up of 15 amino acids. Germline V gives CDR1 SGDLS, CDR2 YYNGEE. V shed 0 bases and J 1 base; nucleotides not matched to a gene: 3. The CDR3 DNA reads TGTGCCAGCAGCGTAGGTAGACAGGGGAACACTGAAGCTTTCTTT. This codes for CASSVGRQGNTEAFF.

The chain joins TRBV11-2 to TRBJ1-6; D perhaps matches TRBD1 (5 bases). Germline values: CDR1 SGHAT, CDR2 FQNNGV. V was clipped by 4 bases and J by 2 bases, with 9 bases between them. CDR3 length: 15 residues. The CDR3 sequence is CASSSEGTYNSPLHF. CDR3 DNA sequence: TGTGCCAGCAGCTCGGAGGGGACCTATAATTCACCCCTCCACTTT.

This chain uses TRBV9 with TRBJ2-2; a weak D match, TRBD2 (7 bases). Germline loops: CDR1 SGDLS, CDR2 YYNGEE. With 2 bases removed from V and 5 bases from J, the gap between germline ends came to 13 bases. The CDR3 runs to 15 residues. The CDR3 reads CASSVRGARTGELFF. CDR3 coding DNA: TGTGCCAGCAGCGTTCGGGGGGCAAGGACCGGGGAGCTGTTTTTT.

The CDR3 nucleotides read TGTGCCAGCAGCCTTAGCGGGAGCTCCCTAGCCAAAAACATTCAGTACTTC. Its protein is CASSLSGSSLAKNIQYF. This chain joins TRBV28 and TRBJ2-4, with 9 nucleotides matching TRBD2. V lost 6 bases, J lost 0 bases, and 9 bases stayed unmatched. Germline CDR1 is MDHEN and CDR2 is SYDVKM. The CDR3 runs to 17 residues.

The chain couples TRBV7-9 to TRBJ1-2; D possibly corresponds to TRBD1 (5 bases). Germline-derived CDR1 and CDR2 are SEHNR and FQNEAQ (reference sequence). There are 16 residues in the CDR3. Trimming left V 0 bases short and J 4 bases short, with 15 bases between. The CDR3 sequence: CASSLAGVGGSYGYTF. DNA for the CDR3: TGTGCCAGCAGCTTAGCGGGCGTTGGGGGGAGCTATGGCTACACCTTC.

This rearrangement joins TRBV11-2 to TRBJ2-5; 11 bases align to TRBD1. The CDR3 spans 15 residues. Germline loops: CDR1 SGHAT, CDR2 FQNNGV. With V trimmed by 5 bases and J by 5 bases, 7 bases remained unmatched. The chain's CDR3 is CASSGRDRGKETQYF. The CDR3 DNA is TGTGCCAGCAGCGGGCGGGACAGGGGGAAGGAGACCCAGTACTTC.

This chain links TRBV27 with TRBJ2-7, with D perhaps matching TRBD1 (5 bases). The CDR3 runs to 13 residues. V was shortened by 6 bases and J by 6 bases, with 15 bases between the two germline ends. Germline V lookup: CDR1 MNHEY, CDR2 SMNVEV (reference sequence). The DNA of the CDR3 is TGTGCCAGCAGCATGGGGCACAGTTCCGAGCAGTACTTC. Translating it yields CASSMGHSSEQYF.

This clone was seen a few times. V usage is TRBV30 and J usage is TRBJ1-5, with D unclear. The CDR3 is made up of 14 amino acids. Germline CDR1 reads GTSNPN; CDR2 reads SVGIG (reference sequence). With 1 base removed from V and 0 bases from J, the gap between germline ends came to 7 bases. The CDR3 nucleotides are TGTGCCTGGAGTGGAGGTGTTAGCAATCAGCCCCAGCATTTT. Its translation: CAWSGGVSNQPQHF. The entire variable domain, with the rest obtained from reference TRBV30 and TRBJ1-5, is as follows: SQTIHQWPATLVQPVGSPLSLECTVEGTSNPNLYWYRQAAGRGLQLLFYSVGIGQISSEVPQNLSASRPQDRQFILSSKKLLLSDSGFYLCAWSGGVSNQPQHFGDGTRLSIL.

The CDR3 bases are TGTGCCAGTAGTATAAGACCGGGACAGCGAGAAGCTTTCTTT. Residues: CASSIRPGQREAFF. The chain has TRBV19 and TRBJ1-1, with TRBD1 identical over 7 bases. The junction had 8 bases not matched to a gene; V was cut back by 2 bases and J by 8 bases. Per the germline V gene, CDR1 is LNHDA and CDR2 is SQIVND (reference sequence). This CDR3 has 14 residues.

The chain carries TRBV19 and TRBJ1-1; tentative D call: TRBD1 (5 bases). Germline CDR1 and CDR2: LNHDA and SQIVND (reference sequence). V was trimmed by 8 bases and J by 2 bases, leaving 15 bases between them. This CDR3 spans 14 amino acids. CDR3 nucleotide sequence: TGTGCCAGTGGCTGGGGGGTAGAAAACACTGAAGCTTTCTTT. This codes for CASGWGVENTEAFF.

The CDR3 DNA reads as TGTGCCAGCAGCGTAGCGGCTAGCTCATACACAGATACGCAGTATTTT. It yields the protein CASSVAASSYTDTQYF. This sequence joins TRBV9 and TRBJ2-3, with a possible D match to TRBD2 (5 bases). The CDR3 sequence is 16 residues long. Germline V gene data show CDR1 as SGDLS and CDR2 as YYNGEE. V was clipped by 0 bases and J by 2 bases, with 13 bases between them.

In DNA, the CDR3 is TGTGCCAGCAGTGAAGCCAGGGCCCCTGGCTACACCTTC. Its protein product is CASSEARAPGYTF. V usage is TRBV2 and J usage is TRBJ1-2; maybe TRBD1 (5 bases). Germline lookup yields CDR1 SNHLY and CDR2 FYNNEI. V shed 0 bases and J shed 7 bases, with 9 bases lying between them. CDR3 size: 13 residues.

V gene TRBV27 combines with J gene TRBJ2-2, with TRBD2 identical over 10 bases. The junction had 3 bases not matched to a gene; V was cut back by 4 bases and J by 1 base. This CDR3 spans 16 amino acids. The V gene's germline CDR1 is MNHEY and CDR2 SMNVEV (reference sequence). CDR3 nucleotides: TGTGCCAGCAGTTCAATAGCGGGGGGGAACACCGGGGAGCTGTTTTTT. It specifies CASSSIAGGNTGELFF.

The CDR3 DNA sequence: TGTGCTAGTGGGGTACATACAGGGTTCAGCACTGGGGCCAACGTCCTGACTTTC. Its protein is CASGVHTGFSTGANVLTF. The V and J genes are TRBV12-5 and TRBJ2-6; D is possibly TRBD1 (6 bases). This CDR3 contains 18 residues. The V gene's germline CDR1 is LGHNT and CDR2 FRNRAP. Trimming took off 6 bases at V and 2 bases at J, with 20 bases between the two ends. Using reference TRBV12-5 and TRBJ2-6 for the parts outside the CDR3, the full variable domain is DARVTQTPRHKVTEMGQEVTMRCQPILGHNTVFWYRQTMMQGLELLAYFRNRAPLDDSGMPKDRFSAEMPDATLATLKIQPSEPRDSAVYFCASGVHTGFSTGANVLTFGAGSRLTVL.

The J gene is TRBJ1-1, the V gene TRBV5-1; D is perhaps TRBD1 (6 bases). Germline CDR1 SGHRS, CDR2 YFSETQ. V was shortened by 3 bases and J by 3 bases, with 12 bases between the two germline ends. There are 14 residues in the CDR3. CDR3 in DNA: TGCGCCAGCAGCTGGGTCGCAGGGGACACTGAAGCTTTCTTT. The encoded protein is CASSWVAGDTEAFF.

This clone showed up just once. CDR3 region: CASSLDTFLAGANEQFF. The CDR3 bases are TGTGCCAGCAGCTTAGATACTTTCTTAGCGGGGGCCAATGAGCAGTTCTTC. The V call is TRBV11-3, the J call TRBJ2-1; 9 nucleotides line up with TRBD2. CDR1 SGHNT and CDR2 YENEEA come from the germline V gene. The length of the CDR3 is 17 residues. V lost 0 bases and J lost 6; bases outside the gene matches: 9. Using reference TRBV11-3 and TRBJ2-1 for the parts outside the CDR3, the full variable domain is EAGVVQSPRYKIIEKKQPVAFWCNPISGHNTLYWYLQNLGQGPELLIRYENEEAVDDSQLPKDRFSAERLKGVDSTLKIQPAELGDSAVYLCASSLDTFLAGANEQFFGPGTRLTVL.